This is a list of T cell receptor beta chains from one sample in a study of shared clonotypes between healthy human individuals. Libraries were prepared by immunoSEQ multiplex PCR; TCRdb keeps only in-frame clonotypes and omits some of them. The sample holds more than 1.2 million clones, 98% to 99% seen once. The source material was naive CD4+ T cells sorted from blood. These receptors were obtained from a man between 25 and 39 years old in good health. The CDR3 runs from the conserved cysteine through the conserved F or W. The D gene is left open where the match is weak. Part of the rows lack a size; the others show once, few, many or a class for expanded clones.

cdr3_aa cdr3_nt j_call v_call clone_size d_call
CASSKGAGLSYNEQFF TGTGCCAGCAGCAAGGGAGCGGGCCTCTCCTACAATGAGCAGTTCTTC TRBJ2-1 TRBV14 NA NA
CATTGRTDTQYF TGTGCCACCACAGGACGCACAGATACGCAGTATTTT TRBJ2-3 TRBV2 NA NA
CASSVGFRREGLNEQFF TGTGCCAGCAGCGTAGGTTTTAGGCGGGAGGGCCTGAATGAGCAGTTCTTC TRBJ2-1 TRBV9 NA TRBD2
CASSLAPAGMNTEAFF TGCGCCAGCAGCTTGGCTCCGGCAGGGATGAACACTGAAGCTTTCTTT TRBJ1-1 TRBV5-1 NA NA
CASSPPHGELFF TGTGCCAGCAGCCCACCCCACGGGGAGCTGTTTTTT TRBJ2-2 TRBV7-2 NA NA
CASSREGGYTF TGTGCCAGCAGTCGGGAGGGTGGCTACACCTTC TRBJ1-2 TRBV2 once NA
CASSPPSKSGLEQYF TGTGCCAGCTCACCACCGAGTAAATCCGGACTCGAGCAGTACTTC TRBJ2-7 TRBV18 NA NA
CASSLEGVSYEQYF TGCGCCAGCAGCTTGGAGGGGGTATCCTACGAGCAGTACTTC TRBJ2-7 TRBV5-1 once NA
CASMLGVLAGGPTYNEQFF TGTGCCAGCATGCTGGGGGTTCTAGCGGGAGGGCCAACCTACAATGAGCAGTTCTTC TRBJ2-1 TRBV2 NA TRBD2
CASSTTGVTKNIQYF TGTGCCAGCAGCACCACAGGGGTTACCAAAAACATTCAGTACTTC TRBJ2-4 TRBV6-5 NA TRBD1
CASSLRDRGQSGELFF TGTGCCAGCAGTTTACGGGACAGGGGGCAATCCGGGGAGCTGTTTTTT TRBJ2-2 TRBV28 NA TRBD1
CASSEGRAYNEQFF TGTGCCAGCAGTGAGGGACGTGCCTACAATGAGCAGTTCTTC TRBJ2-1 TRBV2 NA NA
CASSQDRVTSEAFF TGTGCCAGCAGCCAAGACAGGGTTACCTCTGAAGCTTTCTTT TRBJ1-1 TRBV14 NA NA
CASSLSRLAGDTDTQYF TGTGCCAGCAGCCTCAGTCGACTAGCGGGGGACACAGATACGCAGTATTTT TRBJ2-3 TRBV7-9 NA TRBD2
CASSVGTSGASTDTQYF TGTGCCAGCAGCGTGGGGACTAGCGGGGCTAGCACAGATACGCAGTATTTT TRBJ2-3 TRBV9 NA TRBD2
CASSLVTGDTEAFF TGCGCCAGCAGCTTGGTGACAGGGGACACTGAAGCTTTCTTT TRBJ1-1 TRBV5-1 few TRBD1
CASSVGGRPNTEAFF TGTGCCAGCAGCGTCGGGGGCAGGCCGAACACTGAAGCTTTCTTT TRBJ1-1 TRBV5-5 NA NA
CSVEGLRSQETQYF TGCAGCGTTGAAGGCCTCAGAAGCCAAGAGACCCAGTACTTC TRBJ2-5 TRBV29-1 NA NA
CASTRGRGGSYEQYF TGTGCCAGCACCCGAGGAAGGGGGGGCTCCTACGAGCAGTACTTC TRBJ2-7 TRBV6-5 NA NA
CASSPVVGTDTQYF TGTGCCAGCAGCCCGGTAGTGGGCACAGATACGCAGTATTTT TRBJ2-3 TRBV7-2 NA NA
CASSPLGLAGGLTDTQYF TGTGCCAGCTCACCACTAGGACTAGCGGGAGGGCTCACAGATACGCAGTATTTT TRBJ2-3 TRBV18 NA TRBD2
CASSQRETTGELFF TGTGCCAGCTCCCAGCGGGAAACCACCGGGGAGCTGTTTTTT TRBJ2-2 TRBV27 NA TRBD2
CSVISHQETQYF TGCAGCGTCATTTCACACCAAGAGACCCAGTACTTC TRBJ2-5 TRBV29-1 NA NA
CATSRAPGSSYNEQFF TGTGCCACCAGCAGAGCCCCGGGAAGCTCCTACAATGAGCAGTTCTTC TRBJ2-1 TRBV15 NA NA
CASSLYNEKLFF TGTGCCAGCAGCTTGTATAATGAAAAACTGTTTTTT TRBJ1-4 TRBV5-6 NA NA
CSVVFQGNNQPQHF TGCAGCGTTGTATTCCAAGGGAACAATCAGCCCCAGCATTTT TRBJ1-5 TRBV29-1 NA NA
CASVRQGGGQETQYF TGTGCCAGCGTACGACAGGGAGGAGGCCAAGAGACCCAGTACTTC TRBJ2-5 TRBV2 NA NA
CALGGGLPNEQFF TGTGCCCTCGGGGGGGGGCTGCCCAATGAGCAGTTCTTC TRBJ2-1 TRBV6-1 NA TRBD2
CASRLTGTSLTDTQYF TGCGCCAGCAGACTCACCGGGACTAGTTTGACGGATACGCAGTATTTT TRBJ2-3 TRBV5-1 NA TRBD2
CASRGIATGELFF TGCGCCAGCAGGGGTATCGCGACCGGGGAGCTGTTTTTT TRBJ2-2 TRBV5-1 NA NA
CASSPGQGNQPQHF TGTGCCAGCTCACCGGGACAGGGCAATCAGCCCCAGCATTTT TRBJ1-5 TRBV18 NA TRBD1
CASSLEGLGTGELFF TGCGCCAGCAGCTTGGAGGGCCTAGGAACCGGGGAGCTGTTTTTT TRBJ2-2 TRBV5-1 NA NA
CSVAAGVGPQHF TGCAGCGTTGCGGCGGGGGTCGGACCCCAGCATTTT TRBJ1-5 TRBV29-1 once NA
CASSAQGSPTGELFF TGTGCCAGCAGTGCACAGGGAAGTCCCACCGGGGAGCTGTTTTTT TRBJ2-2 TRBV9 NA NA
CASIEGDSSYNEQFF TGTGCCAGCATAGAGGGGGATAGCTCCTACAATGAGCAGTTCTTC TRBJ2-1 TRBV5-5 NA NA
CASSGSSTAFYRTQYF TGTGCCAGCAGTGGTAGCTCGACGGCGTTCTACAGGACCCAGTACTTC TRBJ2-5 TRBV2 NA NA
CASSQIGGLGELFF TGTGCCAGCAGTCAGATTGGGGGGCTGGGGGAGCTGTTTTTT TRBJ2-2 TRBV27 NA NA
CAISGTSGILNTDTQYF TGTGCCATCAGTGGGACTAGCGGGATCCTCAACACAGATACGCAGTATTTT TRBJ2-3 TRBV10-3 NA TRBD2
CASSEEAMNTGELFF TGTGCCAGCAGTGAAGAGGCAATGAACACCGGGGAGCTGTTTTTT TRBJ2-2 TRBV2 NA NA